Listed here are 2 T cell receptor beta chains from one sample, sequenced in a study of early stage breast cancer tumors. Measured with immunoSEQ multiplex PCR; TCRdb has only the in-frame clones, and not every one. The repertoire includes just over 70,000 clones, 79% of them detected once, and 3.5% sits in the top ten. Sequencing was performed on blood. These receptors all come from a person between 60 and 69 years old with breast cancer.

Details on this clone: Other nucleotide sequences in the sample specify the same CDR3. The CDR3 reads CASSPLTGTNTGELFF. The CDR3 DNA reads TGTGCCAGCTCACCTCTGACGGGAACGAACACCGGGGAGCTGTTTTTT. The J gene is TRBJ2-2, the V gene TRBV18; D is perhaps TRBD2 (5 bases). This CDR3 comprises 16 residues. With 3 bases removed from V and 0 bases from J, the gap between germline ends came to 11 bases. The germline V gene encodes CDR1 KGHSH and CDR2 LQKENI.

This chain connects TRBV5-1 to TRBJ1-1, with 9 bases identical to TRBD1. This CDR3 is 17 amino acids long. Germline V gene data show CDR1 as SGHRS and CDR2 as YFSETQ. With 5 bases clipped from V and 4 bases from J, the junction kept 15 bases outside the gene matches. CDR3 coding DNA: TGCGCCAGCAGTTTCGGTCCGCCCGGGGACAGGGTCACTGAAGCTTTCTTT. Residues: CASSFGPPGDRVTEAFF.